Detailed here is one T cell receptor (beta chain). The CDR3 consists of 16 residues. The ends were cut back, 4 bases at V and 0 bases at J, with 13 bases in the middle. The germline V gene has CDR1 SGHRS and CDR2 YFSETQ. Produced via immunoSEQ multiplex PCR; TCRdb's table is partial and in-frame only. The profile covers under 2,500,000 clones, with roughly 95% appearing a single time and about 0.13% taken by the ten largest. The data were taken from a study of shared clonotypes between healthy human individuals. This clonotype was obtained from a man between 18 and 35 years old in good health. The chain combines TRBV5-1 with TRBJ1-4; no clear D. Material: naive CD4+ T cells sorted from blood. The subset was: CD45RA+ positively selected. The DNA for the CDR3 is TGCGCCAGCAGCCTCCGACACGCCGCAACTAATGAAAAACTGTTTTTT. This translates into CASSLRHAATNEKLFF.